The TCR beta chain described here comes from a study of T cells in Graves' hyperthyroidism and ophthalmopathy. Exclusion criteria comprised uncontrolled infection, other autoimmune disease, pregnancy or lactation. Diagnoses rested on clinical symptoms, serum thyroxine and TRAb, thyroid ultrasound and orbital computed tomography. Trimming at V came to 1 base and at J to 4 bases, leaving 12 bases not matched to a gene. From germline, CDR1 is SGHNT and CDR2 YENEEA. This CDR3 has 20 residues. The TCR beta CDR3 regions underwent amplification using RNA transcripts as the source. TCR CDR3 regions were first amplified by RT-PCR with HTBI primers. TCRdb analysed the multiplex PCR reads with MiXCR anew, one entry per CDR3 protein. The sample lists almost 350,000 distinct CDR3 sequences; less than 20% were seen once.

The rearrangement uses TRBV11-3 and TRBJ2-5, with 16 bases aligning to TRBD2. The sample was blood. The receptor comes from a woman aged 40 to 50 with Graves' ophthalmopathy. Written as DNA, the CDR3 is TGTGCCAGCAGCTTAGTCCTTCGAATCGGGACTAGCGGGAGGGGAGAGACCCAGTACTTC. Amino acids: CASSLVLRIGTSGRGETQYF.